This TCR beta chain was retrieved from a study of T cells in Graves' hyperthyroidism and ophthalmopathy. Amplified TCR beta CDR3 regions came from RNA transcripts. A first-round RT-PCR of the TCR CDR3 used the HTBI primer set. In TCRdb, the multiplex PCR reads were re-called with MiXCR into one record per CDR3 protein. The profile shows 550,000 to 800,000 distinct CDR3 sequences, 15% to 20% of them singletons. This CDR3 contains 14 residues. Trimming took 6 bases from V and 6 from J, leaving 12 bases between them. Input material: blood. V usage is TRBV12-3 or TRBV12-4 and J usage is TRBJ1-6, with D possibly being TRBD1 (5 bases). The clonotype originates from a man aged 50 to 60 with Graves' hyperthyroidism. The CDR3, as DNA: TGTGCCAGCAGGTCGGGACCGAGTAATTCACCCCTCCACTTT. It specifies CASRSGPSNSPLHF.